This TCR beta chain was sequenced during a study of response to subunit inactivated influenza vaccine. With 5 bases removed from V and 1 base from J, the gap between germline ends came to 17 bases. The CDR3 has 16 amino acids. Germline CDR1 SGHVS, CDR2 FQNEAQ. TCRdb passed the RT-PCR reads through MiXCR, listing each CDR3 protein once. The table includes 600,000 to 700,000 distinct CDR3 sequences, around 13% detected once. The TCR sequence derives from a man aged 45-60 years who received an inactivated influenza vaccine. V and J are TRBV7-8 and TRBJ2-5, with D possibly being TRBD1 (6 bases). Sequencing used PBMCs from blood, obtained roughly 15 days before vaccination. DNA for the CDR3: TGTGCCAGCAGCCCCTACCCCACAGGGTCCCAAGAGACCCAGTACTTC. Translating gives CASSPYPTGSQETQYF.